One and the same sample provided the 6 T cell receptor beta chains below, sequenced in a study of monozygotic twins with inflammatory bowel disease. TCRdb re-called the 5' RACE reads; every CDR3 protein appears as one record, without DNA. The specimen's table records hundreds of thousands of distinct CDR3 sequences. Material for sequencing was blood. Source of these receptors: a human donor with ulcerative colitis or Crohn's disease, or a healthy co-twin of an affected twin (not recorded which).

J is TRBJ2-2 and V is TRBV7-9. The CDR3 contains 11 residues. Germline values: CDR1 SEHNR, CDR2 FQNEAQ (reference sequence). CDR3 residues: CASGRAGELFF.

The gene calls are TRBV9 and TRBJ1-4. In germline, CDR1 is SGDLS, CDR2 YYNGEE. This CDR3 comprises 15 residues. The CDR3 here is CASSVEDFGGEKLFF.

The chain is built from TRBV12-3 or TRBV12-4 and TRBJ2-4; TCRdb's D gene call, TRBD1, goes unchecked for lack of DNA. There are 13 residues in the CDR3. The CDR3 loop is CASRTTGPSIQYF.

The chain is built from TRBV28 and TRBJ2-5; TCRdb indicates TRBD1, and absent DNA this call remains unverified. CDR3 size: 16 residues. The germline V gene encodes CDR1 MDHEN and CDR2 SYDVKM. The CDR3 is CASSRGGTGNQETQYF.

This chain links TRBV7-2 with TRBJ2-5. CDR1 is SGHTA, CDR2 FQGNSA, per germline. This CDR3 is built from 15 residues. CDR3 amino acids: CASSAAGEAGKTQYF.

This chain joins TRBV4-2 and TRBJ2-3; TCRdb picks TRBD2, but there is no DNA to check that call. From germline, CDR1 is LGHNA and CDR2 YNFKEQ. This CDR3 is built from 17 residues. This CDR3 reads CASSYGSGGQGADTQYF.